Each of the 8 T cell receptor beta chains below was sequenced from the same sample in a study of T cells in Graves' hyperthyroidism and ophthalmopathy (dated by TCRdb to between 2017 and 2020). Receptor amplification or capture employed multiplex PCR. The sequencing machine was an Illumina HiSeq 2000. The TCR beta CDR3 regions were amplified from the RNA transcripts. The TCR CDR3 was subjected to a first round of RT-PCR using the HTBI primer set and the Qiagen OneStep RT-PCR kit. Clones were called with MiXCR by TCRdb after fastp trimmed the public reads at Q25, and only in-frame beta chains were retained. CDR3 protein sequences are deduplicated, and each keeps its most common genes and DNA. The sample has hundreds of thousands of distinct CDR3 sequences on record, under 20% of them singletons. The top ten clones comprise approximately 3.8% of the sample. The sequenced sample consisted of blood. The source is a woman between 25 and 40 years old with Graves' hyperthyroidism.

There are many counts of this clonotype. This rearrangement joins TRBV11-2 to TRBJ2-3, with 7 bases aligning to TRBD2. The germline V gene has CDR1 SGHAT and CDR2 FQNNGV. The trim removed 2 bases at V and 4 bases at J, leaving 9 bases unmatched. CDR3 length: 16 residues. The CDR3 region has the DNA TGTGCCAGCAGCTTATGGGGCGGGGAGGGCGCAGATACGCAGTATTTT. Protein sequence: CASSLWGGEGADTQYF.

CDR3 protein: CASSQAWEQYF. CDR3 DNA sequence: TGTGCCAGCAGCCAAGCCTGGGAGCAGTACTTC. This rearrangement joins TRBV3-1 to TRBJ2-7, with no clear D. Trimming took off 1 base at V and 7 bases at J, with 5 bases between the two ends. This CDR3 comprises 11 residues. Germline values: CDR1 LGHDT, CDR2 YNNKEL (reference sequence).

This clonotype was counted at least ten times. V is TRBV28 and J is TRBJ2-7; 7 bases agree with TRBD1. Germline lookup yields CDR1 MDHEN and CDR2 SYDVKM. CDR3 size: 14 residues. Trimming took 5 bases from V and 0 from J; bases not matched to a gene: 4. CDR3 protein: CASSLWTGSYEQYF. CDR3 nucleotide sequence: TGTGCCAGCAGTCTTTGGACAGGCTCCTACGAGCAGTACTTC.

This clonotype came up many times. The chain has TRBV6-1 and TRBJ1-1; weak D call: TRBD1 (6 bases). V was trimmed by 4 bases and J by 9 bases, leaving 15 bases between them. The CDR3 runs 13 residues. CDR1 is MNHNS and CDR2 is SASEGT in the germline V gene. Here the CDR3 DNA reads TGTGCCAGCAGTGTACAGGGAAACGGTAAAGCTTTCTTT. It is translated as CASSVQGNGKAFF.

Only a few counts were recorded for this clonotype. This chain connects TRBV2 to TRBJ1-3, with TRBD1 matching 8 bases. Unmatched junction bases numbered 9, after V lost 4 bases and J lost 1 base. Germline V lookup: CDR1 SNHLY, CDR2 FYNNEI. The CDR3 has 17 residues. CDR3: CASSGAAGGPSGNTIYF. The DNA of the CDR3 is TGTGCCAGCAGTGGGGCGGCAGGGGGCCCTTCTGGAAACACCATATATTTT.

This clonotype was found many times. The genes are TRBV27 and TRBJ2-5, with 9 bases lining up with TRBD2. Trimming took 4 bases from V and 0 from J; bases not matched to a gene: 6. CDR1 is MNHEY and CDR2 is SMNVEV in the germline V gene (reference sequence). This CDR3 spans 16 amino acids. Here the CDR3 reads CASSSGGRGYQETQYF. The CDR3 coding sequence is TGTGCCAGCAGTTCGGGCGGGAGGGGTTACCAAGAGACCCAGTACTTC.

This clonotype was seen once. The genes are TRBV2 and TRBJ2-1; tentative D call: TRBD2 (7 bases). Looked up from germline, CDR1 is SNHLY and CDR2 is FYNNEI. The CDR3 runs 15 residues. V was trimmed by 7 bases and J by 0 bases, leaving 13 bases between them. The CDR3 reads CASTKGGSSYNEQFF. The CDR3 DNA reads as TGTGCCAGCACCAAGGGGGGGAGCTCCTACAATGAGCAGTTCTTC.

This clonotype was seen ten or more times. CDR3 protein: CASSYHRAGWYEQYF. For the CDR3, the DNA is TGTGCCAGCAGTTACCACCGAGCGGGTTGGTACGAGCAGTACTTC. The rearrangement joins TRBV6-2 or TRBV6-3 to TRBJ2-7; D perhaps matches TRBD2 (6 bases). Germline CDR1 MNHEY, CDR2 SVGEGT. This CDR3 has 15 residues. V was cut by 2 bases and J by 4 bases, with 15 bases left in between.